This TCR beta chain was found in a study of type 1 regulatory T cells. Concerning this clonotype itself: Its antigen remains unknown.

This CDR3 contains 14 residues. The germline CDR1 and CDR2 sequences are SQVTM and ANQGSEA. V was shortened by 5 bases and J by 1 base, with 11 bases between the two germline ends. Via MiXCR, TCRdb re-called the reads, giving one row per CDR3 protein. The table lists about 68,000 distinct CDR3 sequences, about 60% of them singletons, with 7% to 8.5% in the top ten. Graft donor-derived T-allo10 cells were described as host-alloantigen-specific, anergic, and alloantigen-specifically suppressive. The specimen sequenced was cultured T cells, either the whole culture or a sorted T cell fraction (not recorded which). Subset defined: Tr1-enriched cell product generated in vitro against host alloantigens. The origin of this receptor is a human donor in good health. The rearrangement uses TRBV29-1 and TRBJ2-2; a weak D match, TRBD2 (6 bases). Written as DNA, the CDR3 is TGCAGCGTTTTAGCGGACTTGAACACCGGGGAGCTGTTTTTT. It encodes CSVLADLNTGELFF.